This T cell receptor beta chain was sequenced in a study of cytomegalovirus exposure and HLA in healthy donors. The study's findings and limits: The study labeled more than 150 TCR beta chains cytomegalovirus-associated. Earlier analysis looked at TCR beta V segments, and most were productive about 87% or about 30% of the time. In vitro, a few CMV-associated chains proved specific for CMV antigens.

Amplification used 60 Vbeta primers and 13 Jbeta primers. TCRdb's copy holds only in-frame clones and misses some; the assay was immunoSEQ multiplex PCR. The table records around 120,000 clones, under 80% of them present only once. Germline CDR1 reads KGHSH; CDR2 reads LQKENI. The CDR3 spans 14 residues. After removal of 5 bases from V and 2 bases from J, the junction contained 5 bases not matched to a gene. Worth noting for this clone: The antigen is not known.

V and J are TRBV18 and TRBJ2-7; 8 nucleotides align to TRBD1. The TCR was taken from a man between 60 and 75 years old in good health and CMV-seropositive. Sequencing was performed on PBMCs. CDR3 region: CASSSLQGAYEQYF. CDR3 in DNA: TGTGCCAGCTCATCACTACAGGGGGCCTACGAGCAGTACTTC.